This T cell receptor (beta chain) was obtained from a study of Ad26.COV2.S vaccination and SARS-CoV-2 variants. Study background: Dosing was one shot or two shots 56 days apart.

Libraries were prepared by immunoSEQ multiplex PCR; TCRdb keeps only in-frame clonotypes and omits some of them. The profile shows roughly 420,000 clones, roughly nine tenths of them singletons. Documented treatment: roughly 18 received Ad26.COV2.S at low or high dose, single or two shots; roughly five received placebo; per-sample allocation not given. At day 63 after the first vaccine or placebo injection, samples were drawn. The sequence was obtained from a person between 18 and 60 years old who received the Ad26.COV2.S COVID-19 vaccine or a placebo. Sequenced material: peripheral blood, taken in a trial of Ad26.COV2.S vaccine versus placebo.

The DNA for the CDR3 is TGTGCTAGTGGTTCAGATCAGTTATATGGCTACACCTTC. Translating gives CASGSDQLYGYTF. This chain links TRBV12-5 with TRBJ1-2; D not certain. This CDR3 spans 13 amino acids. V was pared by 4 bases and J by 5 bases, with 11 bases between. Germline-derived CDR1 and CDR2 are LGHNT and FRNRAP. The full variable domain, completed using reference TRBV12-5 and TRBJ1-2, is DARVTQTPRHKVTEMGQEVTMRCQPILGHNTVFWYRQTMMQGLELLAYFRNRAPLDDSGMPKDRFSAEMPDATLATLKIQPSEPRDSAVYFCASGSDQLYGYTFGSGTRLTVV.